The 19 T cell receptor beta chains below come from one sample, sequenced in a study of T cells in tumors after PD-1 blockade. TCRdb keeps only in-frame clones here, not all; method: immunoSEQ multiplex PCR. The repertoire holds more than 50,000 clones, with over 65% as singletons. Sequenced here: PBMCs, sampled after anti-PD-1 treatment. Source of these receptors: a human donor with basal cell carcinoma.

V usage is TRBV15 and J usage is TRBJ1-2; D is unresolved. The CDR3 has 14 residues. V lost 3 bases and J lost 5, with 13 bases in between. Germline CDR1 LNHNV, CDR2 YYDKDF (reference sequence). CDR3 loop: CATSRDESGYGYTF. In nucleotides, the CDR3 is TGTGCCACCAGCAGGGATGAATCGGGGTATGGCTACACCTTC.

The rearrangement joins TRBV4-1 to TRBJ2-2; 7 bases fit TRBD1. CDR1 is MGHRA and CDR2 is YSYEKL in the germline V gene. The V and J ends lost 3 bases and 4 bases, in that order; junction bases with no gene match: 8. CDR3 size: 16 residues. CDR3 region: CASSQDSDRVTGELFF. In nucleotides, the CDR3 is TGCGCCAGCAGCCAGGATTCCGACAGGGTCACCGGGGAGCTGTTTTTT.

The V and J genes are TRBV5-1 and TRBJ2-2; 10 bases are shared with TRBD1. The junction had 5 bases not matched to a gene; V was cut back by 2 bases and J by 4 bases. CDR3 size: 16 residues. Germline V gene lookup returns CDR1 SGHRS and CDR2 YFSETQ. The CDR3 sequence: CASSLGGQGSTGELFF. CDR3 in DNA: TGCGCCAGCAGCTTAGGGGGACAGGGGAGCACCGGGGAGCTGTTTTTT.

V is TRBV10-1 and J is TRBJ1-1; D not certain. The CDR3 covers 13 residues. Between the trimmed V and J ends, which lost 6 bases and 1 base, there was a span of 9 bases. Germline loops: CDR1 WNHNN, CDR2 SYGVQD (reference sequence). DNA for the CDR3: TGCGCCAGCAGCCTACAGCAGAACACTGAAGCTTTCTTT. Amino acids: CASSLQQNTEAFF.

This sequence joins TRBV25-1 and TRBJ1-6, with D unresolved. Germline V CDR1 and CDR2: MGHDK, SYGVNS. Trimming removed 3 bases from V and 4 bases from J, with 7 bases in between. The CDR3 covers 14 residues. CDR3 loop: CASSDTGYNSPLHF. The CDR3 DNA reads TGTGCCAGCAGTGATACCGGATATAATTCACCCCTCCACTTT.

The J gene is TRBJ1-1, the V gene TRBV6-1, with a tentative D call TRBD1 (5 bases). V lost 2 bases, J lost 4 bases, and 11 bases lay in between. The V gene's germline CDR1 is MNHNS and CDR2 SASEGT. The CDR3 sequence is 14 residues long. In DNA, the CDR3 is TGTGCCAGCAGTGAAAGGGTGAGGGGCACTGAAGCTTTCTTT. Translating gives CASSERVRGTEAFF.

The chain joins TRBV6-2 or TRBV6-3 to TRBJ2-7; no definite D call. The CDR3 has 12 residues. The germline CDR1 and CDR2 sequences are MNHEY and SVGEGT. Trimming left V 6 bases short and J 4 bases short, with 10 bases between. The CDR3 region has the DNA TGTGCCAGCAGCCCACAGAGATACGAGCAGTACTTC. This codes for CASSPQRYEQYF.

The J gene is TRBJ1-2, the V gene TRBV18, with TRBD1 matching 9 bases. Trimming removed 0 bases from V and 5 bases from J; junction bases left unmatched: 7. Germline V gene lookup returns CDR1 KGHSH and CDR2 LQKENI. The CDR3 has 16 residues. The CDR3 coding sequence is TGTGCCAGCTCACCACCGACAGGCGGGACAGGGTATGGCTACACCTTC. Protein sequence: CASSPPTGGTGYGYTF.

This clone has only a few counts. This sequence joins TRBV11-3 and TRBJ2-2, with unresolved D. In germline, CDR1 is SGHNT, CDR2 YENEEA. The length of the CDR3 is 13 residues. V shed 1 base and J shed 6 bases, with 6 bases lying between them. CDR3 coding DNA: TGTGCCAGCAGCTTAGGGGTGGCCGGGGAGCTGTTTTTT. Translation gives CASSLGVAGELFF.

V is TRBV7-9 and J is TRBJ2-2; D is undetermined. Between the trimmed V and J ends, which lost 0 bases and 1 base, there was a span of 9 bases. Germline CDR1 and CDR2: SEHNR and FQNEAQ (reference sequence). The CDR3 totals 16 residues. CDR3 nucleotides: TGTGCCAGCAGCTTAGCAAGGCGGAGGAACACCGGGGAGCTGTTTTTT. Translated: CASSLARRRNTGELFF.

This CDR3 is CASSLWDRGPGELFF. DNA for the CDR3: TGTGCCAGCAGTTTATGGGACAGGGGGCCCGGGGAGCTGTTTTTT. The J gene is TRBJ2-2, the V gene TRBV2; 12 nucleotides match TRBD1. Germline assignment: CDR1 SNHLY and CDR2 FYNNEI. Germline trimming cut 5 bases from V and 6 bases from J; bases unmatched to any gene: 4. The CDR3 consists of 15 residues. The variable domain in full, with the rest retrieved from reference TRBV2 and TRBJ2-2, is EPEVTQTPSHQVTQMGQEVILRCVPISNHLYFYWYRQILGQKVEFLVSFYNNEISEKSEIFDDQFSVERPDGSNFTLKIRSTKLEDSAMYFCASSLWDRGPGELFFGEGSRLTVL.

There are a few counts of this clone. The chain couples TRBV19 to TRBJ2-2; D possibly corresponds to TRBD2 (6 bases). CDR1 and CDR2 (germline): LNHDA, SQIVND (reference sequence). V lost 7 bases, J lost 0 bases, and 9 bases lay in between. The CDR3 is made up of 14 amino acids. The CDR3: CASKGGANTGELFF. Written as DNA, the CDR3 is TGTGCCAGTAAAGGCGGGGCGAACACCGGGGAGCTGTTTTTT.

This clone appeared a few times. V gene TRBV2 combines with J gene TRBJ2-5; D remains unclear. Germline V gene data show CDR1 as SNHLY and CDR2 as FYNNEI. The CDR3 length is 11 residues. Between the trimmed V and J ends, which lost 8 bases and 3 bases, there was a span of 7 bases. The CDR3 sequence is CASQQEETQYF. The CDR3 region has the DNA TGTGCCAGCCAACAAGAAGAGACCCAGTACTTC. The variable domain in full, completed from reference TRBV2 and TRBJ2-5, reads EPEVTQTPSHQVTQMGQEVILRCVPISNHLYFYWYRQILGQKVEFLVSFYNNEISEKSEIFDDQFSVERPDGSNFTLKIRSTKLEDSAMYFCASQQEETQYFGPGTRLLVL.

The V and J genes are TRBV1 and TRBJ1-2; TRBD1 was called by the table and not checked on the DNA. TRBV1 corresponds to a pseudogene. The CDR3 spans 15 residues. CDR3 amino acids: CTSSQDWAGGDGYTF. CDR3 DNA sequence: TGCACCAGCAGCCAAGATTGGGCAGGGGGCGATGGCTACACCTTC.

The chain links TRBV11-3 to TRBJ2-3, with D possibly matching TRBD2 (6 bases). This CDR3 has 15 amino acids. Trimming removed 10 bases at V and 0 bases at J, with 17 bases between. Germline V CDR1 and CDR2: SGHNT, YENEEA. CDR3 DNA: TGTGCCATCCCCCCCGGGGCGGGAAGCACAGATACGCAGTATTTT. Residues: CAIPPGAGSTDTQYF. Looking up the rest from reference TRBV11-3 and TRBJ2-3 gives the full variable domain: EAGVVQSPRYKIIEKKQPVAFWCNPISGHNTLYWYLQNLGQGPELLIRYENEEAVDDSQLPKDRFSAERLKGVDSTLKIQPAELGDSAVYLCAIPPGAGSTDTQYFGPGTRLTVL.

The chain has TRBV30 and TRBJ2-1; D is undetermined. Germline values: CDR1 GTSNPN, CDR2 SVGIG (reference sequence). The CDR3 contains 14 residues. CDR3 in DNA: TGTGCTGGGTGGGTGGGTAGCACCGGGCGTGAGCAGTTCTTC. Translated, it gives CAGWVGSTGREQFF.

This clone was picked up a small number of times. The rearrangement joins TRBV6-5 to TRBJ2-3; 10 nucleotides match TRBD1. The CDR3 covers 15 residues. Germline CDR1 MNHEY, CDR2 SVGAGI. V lost 6 bases and J lost 2; bases outside the gene matches: 5. CDR3: CASRGTGDTTDTQYF. Here the CDR3 DNA reads TGTGCCAGCAGGGGGACAGGGGATACCACAGATACGCAGTATTTT.

The chain has TRBV2 and TRBJ1-2; the D is unclear. The CDR3 has 14 amino acids. V lost 4 bases, J lost 6 bases, and 15 bases lay in between. Germline values: CDR1 SNHLY, CDR2 FYNNEI. CDR3 in amino acids: CASSVRAASDGYTF. For the CDR3, the DNA is TGTGCCAGCAGTGTAAGGGCAGCATCTGATGGCTACACCTTC.

The chain joins TRBV19 to TRBJ2-1, with 7 bases that match TRBD1. V shed 1 base, J shed 4 bases, and the junction held 1 base outside the gene matches. Germline CDR1 is LNHDA and CDR2 is SQIVND (reference sequence). The CDR3 is made up of 14 amino acids. The CDR3 is CASSIGQGYNEQFF. DNA of the CDR3: TGTGCCAGTAGTATAGGACAGGGTTACAATGAGCAGTTCTTC.